This note documents a single T cell receptor (beta chain) sequence. This sample is part of a study of blood T cell repertoires in COVID-19. Study-level background: T cells, B-cell-depleted T cells, or PBMCs supplied cDNA or gDNA.

TCRdb's table, derived via immunoSEQ multiplex PCR, lists solely in-frame clones and lacks some. The table lists 75,000 to 90,000 clones, just under 80% of them singletons, with roughly 36% in the top ten. CDR3 length: 15 amino acids. The V gene lost 5 bases and the J gene lost 4 bases, with 17 bases spanning the gap. CDR1 and CDR2 (germline): SGHTA, FQGNSA. The specimen sequenced was peripheral blood. This chain uses TRBV7-2 with TRBJ1-1; D perhaps matches TRBD1 (5 bases). The receptor was isolated from a man aged 55 to 70 with COVID-19, enrolled during active disease. This CDR3 reads CASSRGVGVSTEAFF. In nucleotides, the CDR3 is TGTGCCAGCAGCCGCGGGGTGGGGGTATCCACTGAAGCTTTCTTT.